A selection of T cell receptor beta chains follows, all from one sample in a study of beta chain features in type 1 diabetes. Profiling relied on immunoSEQ multiplex PCR, and the TCRdb table lists in-frame clones only, not all of them. Among 900,000 or so clones listed, roughly a sixth were seen once. Sequenced material: naive CD4+ T cells from blood. These receptor sequences come from a woman under 30 in good health. Both conserved end residues are part of each CDR3. The D gene is left open where the match is weak. The size of a clone is reported for some rows only, either as once, few or many, or as a class for expanded clones.

>TRBJ2-7|few|TRBV5-1|NA
TGCGCCAGCAGCTTAGACAGCGAGGCCTACGAGCAGTACTTC
CASSLDSEAYEQYF
>TRBJ1-1|NA|TRBV1|NA
TGCACCAGCAGCCATTGGGTGCCCCGGGAAAAGCAAATAAACACTGAAGCTTTCTTT
CTSSHWVPREKQINTEAFF
>TRBJ2-7|NA|TRBV20-1|NA
TGCAGTGCTAGAAGAGTCTACGAGCAGTACTTC
CSARRVYEQYF
>TRBJ1-2|NA|TRBV15|TRBD1
TGTGCCACCAGCAGTGGGGACAGGGCTGGCTACACCTTC
CATSSGDRAGYTF
>TRBJ2-5|few|TRBV2|NA
TGTGCCAGCAGTGGGGGACTCCGGGAGACCCAGTACTTC
CASSGGLRETQYF
>TRBJ1-2|NA|TRBV9|NA
TGTGCCAGCAGCGGGGCGGGCGAGAACTATGGCTACACCTTC
CASSGAGENYGYTF
>TRBJ2-1|NA|TRBV27|TRBD1
TGTGCCAGCAGTTCGGTATTGTCACAGGGGGCGGACCAAGATGAGCAGTTCTTC
CASSSVLSQGADQDEQFF
>TRBJ2-2|few|TRBV29-1|NA
TGCAGCGTTGAGGTGTTCGCGGGGCCTGGGGGGACCGGGGAGCTGTTTTTT
CSVEVFAGPGGTGELFF
>TRBJ2-1|NA|TRBV6-6|TRBD2
TGTGCCAGCAGTTACGGGACGGGAGGGCCTTTGGGTGAGCAGTTCTTC
CASSYGTGGPLGEQFF
>TRBJ2-5|NA|TRBV5-4|NA
TGTGCCAGCAGCTTATCCGGGATTCAAGAGACCCAGTACTTC
CASSLSGIQETQYF
>TRBJ1-4|NA|TRBV6-5|NA
TGTGCCAGCAGGTTTCCAACTAATGAAAAACTGTTTTTT
CASRFPTNEKLFF
>TRBJ2-1|few|TRBV7-3|NA
TGTGCCAGCAGGGTACTCCGGGGAGCCTCCTACAATGAGCAGTTCTTC
CASRVLRGASYNEQFF
>TRBJ1-2|few|TRBV6-1|NA
TGTGCCAGCAGTTGGACGGACTATGGCTACACCTTC
CASSWTDYGYTF
>TRBJ2-1|NA|TRBV11-2|TRBD1
TGTGCCAGCAGCTTAGTTGGGGGACAGTCCTACAATGAGCAGTTCTTC
CASSLVGGQSYNEQFF
>TRBJ2-1|few|TRBV27|NA
TGTGCCAGCAGTTTGGGGGTGAGCTCCTACAATGAGCAGTTCTTC
CASSLGVSSYNEQFF
>TRBJ2-3|NA|TRBV28|TRBD2
TGTGCCAGCAGTTCTCCCGGGAGGGTTCTCACAGATACGCAGTATTTT
CASSSPGRVLTDTQYF
>TRBJ2-3|few|TRBV4-3|NA
TGCGCCAGCAGCGGTCAGGTTGGTGGGGATACGCAGTATTTT
CASSGQVGGDTQYF
>TRBJ1-5|few|TRBV19|TRBD1
TGTGCCAGTAGTATTGCACAGGGGTTCAATCAGCCCCAGCATTTT
CASSIAQGFNQPQHF
>TRBJ2-7|few|TRBV2|TRBD1
TGTGCCAGCACGTCGGGACAGGGGGCTCTGGAGCAGTACTTC
CASTSGQGALEQYF
>TRBJ2-1|NA|TRBV5-1|NA
TGCGCCAGCAGCTTGGGACTAGCCTACAATGAGCAGTTCTTC
CASSLGLAYNEQFF
>TRBJ2-1|few|TRBV27|NA
TGTGCCAGCAGTTTAGACAGTGACTCCTACAATGAGCAGTTCTTC
CASSLDSDSYNEQFF
>TRBJ1-5|few|TRBV7-2|NA
TGTGCCAGCAGCTTAGGGACATTCTATAGCAATCAGCCCCAGCATTTT
CASSLGTFYSNQPQHF
>TRBJ2-7|NA|TRBV5-6|NA
TGTGCCAGCAGTATTGTGGGGGGATCCTACGAGCAGTACTTC
CASSIVGGSYEQYF
>TRBJ2-3|few|TRBV18|TRBD2
TGTGCCAGCTCACCAGACCAGACCGGGACTAGCGTATATACGCAGTATTTT
CASSPDQTGTSVYTQYF
>TRBJ2-1|NA|TRBV9|TRBD2
TGTGCCAGCAGCGTAGGGACTAGCCTCAATGAGCAGTTCTTC
CASSVGTSLNEQFF
>TRBJ2-4|NA|TRBV6-5|NA
TGTGCCAGCAGCCCGAGCCGACTAGCCAAAAACATTCAGTACTTC
CASSPSRLAKNIQYF
>TRBJ2-5|NA|TRBV7-6|TRBD2
TGTGCCAGCAGCTTACGACTAGCGGGAGGAGGAGAGACCCAGTACTTC
CASSLRLAGGGETQYF
>TRBJ2-1|few|TRBV15|NA
TGTGCCACCAGCAGAGAGTCTTTCTTCTCCTACAATGAGCAGTTCTTC
CATSRESFFSYNEQFF
>TRBJ1-3|few|TRBV7-2|NA
TGTGCCAGCAGCTTACTTAGGAGCTCTGGAAACACCATATATTTT
CASSLLRSSGNTIYF
>TRBJ1-2|NA|TRBV6-5|NA
TGTGCCAGCAGTTACGATGGGGGATACTATGGCTACACCTTC
CASSYDGGYYGYTF
>TRBJ1-2|NA|TRBV7-9|TRBD1
TGTGCCAGCAGCCCGCGGACAGGGTTCTATGGCTACACCTTC
CASSPRTGFYGYTF
>TRBJ1-5|few|TRBV7-9|NA
TGTGCCAGCAGCCAAGGTCAGGACAATCAGCCCCAGCATTTT
CASSQGQDNQPQHF
>TRBJ1-2|NA|TRBV5-1|NA
TGCGCCAGCAGCTTGGAGGGTGGGGAGAACTATGGCTACACCTTC
CASSLEGGENYGYTF
>TRBJ2-7|few|TRBV9|TRBD2
TGTGCCAGCAGCGTGGAGCGGGATACCTACGAGCAGTACTTC
CASSVERDTYEQYF
>TRBJ2-7|NA|TRBV7-2|NA
TGTGCCAGCAGTGGGGTGGCGGCCTACGAGCAGTACTTC
CASSGVAAYEQYF
>TRBJ2-6|NA|TRBV5-1|NA
TGCGCCAGCACCAGGGACTCTGGGGCCAACGTCCTGACTTTC
CASTRDSGANVLTF
>TRBJ2-5|NA|TRBV28|NA
TGTGCCAGCAGTTTTCTTCAGACGCAGACCCAGTACTTC
CASSFLQTQTQYF
>TRBJ2-3|few|TRBV5-1|NA
TGCGCCAGCAGCTTGGTTAGATGGAGGGACAGCACAGATACGCAGTATTTT
CASSLVRWRDSTDTQYF
>TRBJ2-3|few|TRBV5-8|NA
TGTGCCAGCAGCTTCGGGACCGCTCAAGATACGCAGTATTTT
CASSFGTAQDTQYF
>TRBJ2-1|NA|TRBV10-2|TRBD1
TGCGCCAGCAGTGAGTCGGTTGGGACAGGGGAGTTCTTC
CASSESVGTGEFF
>TRBJ2-7|few|TRBV7-2|TRBD1
TGTGCCAGCAGCTTAGAGGACAGGGCCTCAACCTACGAGCAGTACTTC
CASSLEDRASTYEQYF
>TRBJ1-2|NA|TRBV7-2|NA
TGTGCCAGCAGCCCGTCATCCGTTGGGGATGGCTACACCTTC
CASSPSSVGDGYTF
>TRBJ2-7|few|TRBV18|NA
TGTGCCAGCTCACCACCGAACAACCCCTACGAGCAGTACTTC
CASSPPNNPYEQYF
>TRBJ2-3|few|TRBV2|TRBD2
TGTGCCAGCACGCTAGAAGGACTAGCCGGAGATACGCAGTATTTT
CASTLEGLAGDTQYF
>TRBJ1-5|few|TRBV28|NA
TGTGCCAGCAGCTTAACGAATCAGCCCCAGCATTTT
CASSLTNQPQHF
>TRBJ2-1|NA|TRBV19|NA
TGTGCCAGTAGTATTGAGTGGGAGAAATTCTGGAATGAGCAGTTCTTC
CASSIEWEKFWNEQFF
>TRBJ2-7|few|TRBV10-3|NA
TGTGCCATCAGTGGAGACGGGACATTATTTCCCTACGAGCAGTACTTC
CAISGDGTLFPYEQYF
>TRBJ2-3|few|TRBV4-2|NA
TGTGCCAGCAGCCCCCTCGTGGGCTTGTCAGATACGCAGTATTTT
CASSPLVGLSDTQYF
>TRBJ2-1|few|TRBV28|NA
TGTGCCAGCAGTTCGTTAGGGACGGGCTACAATGAGCAGTTCTTC
CASSSLGTGYNEQFF
>TRBJ1-5|few|TRBV18|TRBD1
TGTGCCAGCTCACAGGACAGGGGGTATCAGCCCCAGCATTTT
CASSQDRGYQPQHF